Below are 22 T cell receptor beta chains sequenced from a single sample in a study of T cells in Graves' hyperthyroidism and ophthalmopathy. From RNA transcripts, TCR beta CDR3 regions were amplified. The HTBI primer set was used in a first-round RT-PCR of the TCR CDR3. TCRdb ran MiXCR on the multiplex PCR reads and lists one entry per CDR3 protein. This table has 400,000 to 600,000 distinct CDR3 sequences, about 16% appearing once. Sample: blood. The receptors derive from a woman under 40 with Graves' ophthalmopathy.

The CDR3 here is CASSGYETNYGYTF. The CDR3 DNA sequence: TGTGCCAGCAGTGGATACGAGACTAACTATGGCTACACCTTC. This chain joins TRBV25-1 and TRBJ1-2; no clear D. Trimming stripped 4 bases from V and 0 bases from J, with 9 bases between. CDR1 is MGHDK, CDR2 SYGVNS, per germline. The CDR3 loop spans 14 amino acids.

This clonotype was detected only a few times. The rearrangement links TRBV10-3 to TRBJ2-7, with D maybe TRBD1 (5 bases). Deletions cut 2 bases from V and 6 bases from J, with 11 bases between. The CDR3 is made up of 13 amino acids. Germline assignment: CDR1 ENHRY and CDR2 SYGVKD. CDR3 sequence reads: CAISEMTVAEQYF. The CDR3 DNA reads TGTGCCATCAGTGAGATGACAGTAGCCGAGCAGTACTTC.

This clonotype was seen a few times. The rearrangement links TRBV3-1 to TRBJ2-5; no clear D gene. CDR3 length: 11 amino acids. The V and J ends lost 0 bases and 14 bases respectively, with 10 bases between them. Germline assignment: CDR1 LGHDT and CDR2 YNNKEL (reference sequence). CDR3 coding DNA: TGTGCCAGCAGCCAAGATCGGGCGTCCTACTTC. This codes for CASSQDRASYF.

The chain combines TRBV5-1 with TRBJ1-6, with TRBD1 matching 7 bases. CDR3 length: 15 residues. Germline V gives CDR1 SGHRS, CDR2 YFSETQ. V lost 0 bases and J lost 8; bases outside the gene matches: 5. CDR3 amino acids: CASSLDPGGDSPLHF. The DNA for the CDR3 is TGCGCCAGCAGCTTGGATCCAGGGGGTGATTCACCCCTCCACTTT.

The chain joins TRBV9 to TRBJ2-7, with D perhaps matching TRBD2 (7 bases). Germline values: CDR1 SGDLS, CDR2 YYNGEE. V dropped 0 bases and J dropped 6 bases, with 16 bases sitting between them. CDR3 length: 15 amino acids. CDR3 loop: CASSVEGGRLGEQYF. Here the CDR3 DNA reads TGTGCCAGCAGCGTAGAGGGGGGGCGCTTAGGCGAGCAGTACTTC. The full variable domain, in which reference TRBV9 and TRBJ2-7 provide the parts outside the CDR3, is DSGVTQTPKHLITATGQRVTLRCSPRSGDLSVYWYQQSLDQGLQFLIQYYNGEERAKGNILERFSAQQFPDLHSELNLSSLELGDSALYFCASSVEGGRLGEQYFGPGTRLTVT.

The chain recombines TRBV9 with TRBJ2-7; D not certain. V was cut by 4 bases and J by 2 bases, with 10 bases left in between. Germline assignment: CDR1 SGDLS and CDR2 YYNGEE. The CDR3 covers 13 residues. The CDR3 region has the DNA TGTGCCAGCAGCTCCCCCTTGACCTACGAGCAGTACTTC. Translated: CASSSPLTYEQYF.

The chain links TRBV12-3 or TRBV12-4 to TRBJ2-7; 13 bases line up with TRBD2. V shed 7 bases, J shed 4 bases, and the junction held 7 bases outside the gene matches. The CDR3 is 15 residues long. The CDR3 region is CASTPGTSGIYEQYF. CDR3 nucleotides: TGTGCCAGCACCCCAGGGACTAGCGGGATTTACGAGCAGTACTTC.

This clonotype was observed many times. The chain has TRBV3-1 and TRBJ1-2; the D is unclear. The CDR3 totals 14 residues. The V gene's germline CDR1 is LGHDT and CDR2 YNNKEL (reference sequence). Trimming cost V 3 bases and J 6 bases, with 14 bases left between them. CDR3 coding DNA: TGTGCCAGCAGCCACGGGAGTGCCCATAATGGCTACACCTTC. Its protein product is CASSHGSAHNGYTF.

The rearrangement links TRBV20-1 to TRBJ1-1, with TRBD1 matching over 7 bases. V was pared by 6 bases and J by 1 base, with 8 bases of the junction left unmatched. The CDR3 sequence is 14 residues long. Germline V gene data show CDR1 as DFQATT and CDR2 as SNEGSKA (reference sequence). Written as DNA, the CDR3 is TGCAGTGCAGCCGCGGGACAGCCGAACACTGAAGCTTTCTTT. Translating it yields CSAAAGQPNTEAFF.

This clonotype has just a few counts. This chain links TRBV7-3 with TRBJ2-3; D is ambiguous. The V end was cut by 5 bases, the J end by 2 bases, with 8 bases between. Looked up from germline, CDR1 is SGHTA and CDR2 is FQGTGA. This CDR3 region has 13 residues. The CDR3 DNA is TGTGCCAGCAGCCACACTCACACAGATACGCAGTATTTT. Translated, it gives CASSHTHTDTQYF.

In its sample, this clonotype was seen many times. V and J are TRBV5-1 and TRBJ2-1, with 10 bases lining up with TRBD1. The CDR3 has 15 residues. Germline V lookup: CDR1 SGHRS, CDR2 YFSETQ. V lost 2 bases to trimming and J lost 10 bases; unmatched junction nucleotides: 9. CDR3: CASSLAGTGVGEQFF. The CDR3 DNA reads TGCGCCAGCAGCTTAGCTGGGACAGGGGTTGGCGAGCAGTTCTTC.

The sample holds many counts of this clonotype. The V and J genes are TRBV6-1 and TRBJ2-7; D ambiguous. Germline-derived CDR1 and CDR2 are MNHNS and SASEGT. The CDR3 has 14 residues. The ends were cut back, 9 bases at V and 1 base at J, with 16 bases in the middle. The CDR3 DNA reads TGTGCCAGTTCCCCCATCGGACGGTCCTACGAGCAGTACTTC. It codes for CASSPIGRSYEQYF.

Ten or more counts support this clonotype. V and J are TRBV11-2 and TRBJ1-2; maybe TRBD1 (6 bases). The CDR3 consists of 13 residues. The germline V gene encodes CDR1 SGHAT and CDR2 FQNNGV. The V end lost 5 bases, the J end lost 3 bases, and 10 bases lay between the germline ends. The CDR3, as DNA: TGTGCCAGCAGCACCCAGGGGTACTATGGCTACACCTTC. This translates into CASSTQGYYGYTF.

This clonotype has a handful of counts. V is TRBV24-1 and J is TRBJ2-7; D call uncertain. The V end lost 6 bases, the J end lost 6 bases, and 8 bases lay between the germline ends. Looked up from germline, CDR1 is KGHDR and CDR2 is SFDVKD. The CDR3 runs to 11 residues. The CDR3, as DNA: TGTGCCACCAGTAGGTTCGGCGAGCAGTACTTC. Encoded protein: CATSRFGEQYF.

This clonotype has at least ten counts. The rearrangement joins TRBV20-1 to TRBJ2-1, with TRBD2 matching 11 bases. V lost 4 bases to trimming and J lost 6 bases; unmatched junction nucleotides: 8. This CDR3 comprises 15 residues. Germline lookup yields CDR1 DFQATT and CDR2 SNEGSKA (reference sequence). CDR3 sequence reads: CSANPPSGRPNEQFF. CDR3 nucleotides: TGCAGTGCTAATCCCCCTAGCGGGAGGCCCAATGAGCAGTTCTTC.

This clonotype was counted between two and nine times. This chain uses TRBV6-2 or TRBV6-3 with TRBJ2-5, with 8 bases fitting TRBD1. Germline-derived CDR1 and CDR2 are MNHEY and SVGEGT. The CDR3 has 15 amino acids. With V trimmed by 3 bases and J by 7 bases, 10 bases remained unmatched. As DNA, the CDR3 is TGTGCCAGCAGTTATTTCGGACAGGGCGCGGGGACCCAGTACTTC. Protein: CASSYFGQGAGTQYF.

The chain has TRBV5-4 and TRBJ2-5; D might be TRBD2 (5 bases). This CDR3 comprises 14 residues. The germline V gene has CDR1 SGHNT and CDR2 YYREEE (reference sequence). Trimming took 3 bases from V and 5 from J, leaving 14 bases between them. For the CDR3, the DNA is TGTGCCAGCAGCTGGAGCGGTGCGACGGAGACCCAGTACTTC. It specifies CASSWSGATETQYF.

This clonotype was seen only a few times. The chain employs TRBV29-1 and TRBJ1-5; no firm D call. The CDR3 is 13 amino acids. Germline CDR1 SQVTM, CDR2 ANQGSEA. Trimming left V 7 bases short and J 6 bases short, with 16 bases between. This CDR3 reads CSASGGSGQPQHF. The DNA of the CDR3 is TGCAGCGCCTCAGGTGGGAGCGGTCAGCCCCAGCATTTT.

This clonotype was counted at least ten times. V and J are TRBV3-1 and TRBJ2-1; possibly TRBD1 or TRBD2 for D (6 bases each). V was clipped by 3 bases and J by 8 bases, with 14 bases between them. This CDR3 comprises 14 residues. Germline CDR1 and CDR2: LGHDT and YNNKEL (reference sequence). The CDR3 DNA sequence: TGTGCCAGCAGCCAGAGGGGGGCGGACGATGAGCAGTTCTTC. The encoded protein is CASSQRGADDEQFF.

This clonotype has just a few counts. This rearrangement joins TRBV7-9 to TRBJ2-1; D remains ambiguous. Between the trimmed V and J ends, which lost 4 bases and 8 bases, there was a span of 9 bases. Germline V gene lookup returns CDR1 SEHNR and CDR2 FQNEAQ (reference sequence). The CDR3 is 12 amino acids. As DNA, the CDR3 is TGTGCCAGCAGCTCCGCGGCCCATGAGCAGTTCTTC. Its translation: CASSSAAHEQFF.

On this clonotype itself: This could be a read error, since a much larger clone is one nucleotide away. The gene calls are TRBV28 and TRBJ2-7; 9 bases agree with TRBD2. The DNA end favors TRBJ2-1, so the J call may be wrong. Germline V CDR1 and CDR2: MDHEN, SYDVKM. This CDR3 is built from 15 residues. The CDR3 is CASSFLAAGGYEQFF. The CDR3, as DNA: TGTGCCAGCAGTTTCTTGGCAGCGGGGGGCTACGAGCAGTTCTTC.

This clonotype turned up a few times. The rearrangement uses TRBV20-1 and TRBJ2-3, with D unresolved. CDR1 DFQATT and CDR2 SNEGSKA come from the germline V gene (reference sequence). This CDR3 has 12 residues. Between the trimmed V and J ends, which lost 2 bases and 5 bases, there was a span of 8 bases. The CDR3 is CSARKTGDTQYF. CDR3 in DNA: TGCAGTGCTAGAAAAACGGGAGATACGCAGTATTTT.